The next 20 T cell receptor beta chains were all read from a single sample in a study of blood T cell repertoires in COVID-19. Sequencing used immunoSEQ multiplex PCR; TCRdb keeps in-frame clones, though not all of them. The sample has fewer than 20,000 clones; 70% to 90% are singletons. Specimen: peripheral blood. The receptors were sampled from a man in his sixties or seventies in a cohort sampled during active COVID-19.

This clone was counted only a few times. The J gene is TRBJ2-3, the V gene TRBV5-1, with 14 positions matching TRBD2. The CDR3 is made up of 16 amino acids. The germline CDR1 and CDR2 sequences are SGHRS and YFSETQ. V lost 6 bases and J lost 4; bases outside the gene matches: 7. As DNA, the CDR3 is TGCGCCAGCACTATATCGGGACTAGCGGGAGCAGATACGCAGTATTTT. Protein product: CASTISGLAGADTQYF.

This chain links TRBV7-7 with TRBJ2-1; 14 bases match TRBD2. This CDR3 is built from 20 residues. Trimming removed 1 base from V and 3 bases from J; junction bases left unmatched: 11. The germline CDR1 and CDR2 sequences are SSHAT and FNYEAQ (reference sequence). CDR3 in DNA: TGTGCCAGCAGCTTAGTATCAGGGACTAGCGGGAGCCGGTTCTACAATGAGCAGTTCTTC. Protein sequence: CASSLVSGTSGSRFYNEQFF.

This chain links TRBV7-8 with TRBJ1-5; D gene uncertain. V shed 1 base and J shed 0 bases, with 13 bases lying between them. The germline CDR1 and CDR2 sequences are SGHVS and FQNEAQ. This CDR3 is 17 amino acids long. CDR3 amino acids: CASSLVAGVYSNQPQHF. The CDR3 coding sequence is TGTGCCAGCAGCTTAGTGGCTGGAGTCTATAGCAATCAGCCCCAGCATTTT.

The chain joins TRBV30 to TRBJ1-2; no firm D call. From germline, CDR1 is GTSNPN and CDR2 SVGIG (reference sequence). The CDR3 consists of 11 residues. V was cut by 5 bases and J by 10 bases, with 14 bases left in between. For the CDR3, the DNA is TGTGCCTGGCGGATAACAGTTCACTACACCTTC. Its translation: CAWRITVHYTF. Full variable domain (outside the CDR3, taken from reference TRBV30 and TRBJ1-2): SQTIHQWPATLVQPVGSPLSLECTVEGTSNPNLYWYRQAAGRGLQLLFYSVGIGQISSEVPQNLSASRPQDRQFILSSKKLLLSDSGFYLCAWRITVHYTFGSGTRLTVV.

The chain joins TRBV12-3 or TRBV12-4 to TRBJ2-5; D uncertain. The CDR3 loop spans 13 amino acids. Trimming stripped 3 bases from V and 1 base from J, with 6 bases between. The chain's CDR3 is CASSFGSQETQYF. The CDR3 DNA reads as TGTGCCAGCAGTTTCGGGTCCCAAGAGACCCAGTACTTC.

This clone was observed a single time. This rearrangement joins TRBV7-2 to TRBJ1-4, with D uncertain. The CDR3 loop spans 13 amino acids. V was trimmed by 2 bases and J by 4 bases, leaving 5 bases between them. Germline-derived CDR1 and CDR2 are SGHTA and FQGNSA. CDR3 sequence: CASSLRDNEKLFF. The DNA of the CDR3 is TGTGCCAGCAGCTTACGGGATAATGAAAAACTGTTTTTT.

In DNA, the CDR3 is TGTGCCAGCAGACACAGGGGGGGAGAGCAGTACTTC. It codes for CASRHRGGEQYF. The chain joins TRBV28 to TRBJ2-7, with a possible D match to TRBD1 (8 bases). Trimming took 6 bases from V and 7 from J, leaving 13 bases between them. The CDR3 contains 12 residues. Looked up from germline, CDR1 is MDHEN and CDR2 is SYDVKM. Full variable domain (remainder filled in from reference TRBV28 and TRBJ2-7): DVKVTQSSRYLVKRTGEKVFLECVQDMDHENMFWYRQDPGLGLRLIYFSYDVKMKEKGDIPEGYSVSREKKERFSLILESASTNQTSMYLCASRHRGGEQYFGPGTRLTVT.

This chain links TRBV5-1 with TRBJ2-2, with TRBD2 identical over 7 bases. This CDR3 is built from 14 residues. The germline V gene has CDR1 SGHRS and CDR2 YFSETQ. Losses at the gene ends were 0 bases for V and 7 bases for J; bases not matched to a gene: 3. The DNA for the CDR3 is TGCGCCAGCAGCTTGGTTCGGGAGGTCGGGGAGCTGTTTTTT. This gives the protein CASSLVREVGELFF.

The chain uses TRBV7-9 and TRBJ1-2; perhaps TRBD1 as D (5 bases). Trimming stripped 5 bases from V and 5 bases from J, with 12 bases between. CDR1 is SEHNR, CDR2 FQNEAQ, per germline (reference sequence). There are 13 residues in the CDR3. CDR3 DNA: TGTGCCAGCAGCCTAATCCGACAGTATGGCTACACCTTC. Translated, it gives CASSLIRQYGYTF.

The gene calls are TRBV28 and TRBJ2-1, with D maybe TRBD2 (5 bases). Deletions cut 7 bases from V and 8 bases from J, with 21 bases between. Germline V gene data show CDR1 as MDHEN and CDR2 as SYDVKM. The CDR3 sequence is 15 residues long. The CDR3 protein is CASTEDRPGGDEQFF. CDR3 nucleotides: TGTGCCAGCACCGAAGATCGGCCTGGAGGTGATGAGCAGTTCTTC.

The V call is TRBV24-1, the J call TRBJ2-2, with 7 bases lining up with TRBD2. Trimming took 4 bases from V and 6 from J; bases not matched to a gene: 1. Germline V gene lookup returns CDR1 KGHDR and CDR2 SFDVKD. CDR3 length: 13 amino acids. In DNA, the CDR3 is TGTGCCACCAGTGAGCGGGAGTCCGGGGAGCTGTTTTTT. This gives the protein CATSERESGELFF.

V gene TRBV5-1 combines with J gene TRBJ2-2, with D perhaps TRBD1 (5 bases). Trimming pared 4 bases from V and 0 bases from J, leaving 10 bases between. The CDR3 consists of 15 residues. Looked up from germline, CDR1 is SGHRS and CDR2 is YFSETQ. CDR3 loop: CASSIRAANTGELFF. In DNA, the CDR3 is TGCGCCAGCAGCATCAGGGCCGCGAACACCGGGGAGCTGTTTTTT.

V usage is TRBV10-2 and J usage is TRBJ1-2, with D maybe TRBD1 (6 bases). This CDR3 has 14 amino acids. V dropped 0 bases and J dropped 4 bases, with 9 bases sitting between them. Germline CDR1 and CDR2: WSHSY and SAAADI. The CDR3, as DNA: TGCGCCAGCAGTGAGTCCAGACAGGTCTATGGCTACACCTTC. Protein product: CASSESRQVYGYTF.

The chain recombines TRBV10-3 with TRBJ2-5; a possible D gene is TRBD1 (5 bases). CDR1 and CDR2 from the germline V gene are ENHRY and SYGVKD. CDR3 length: 12 amino acids. V gave up 4 bases and J gave up 4 bases, with 7 bases separating them. DNA of the CDR3: TGTGCCATCAGTGGGGGCGGAGAGACCCAGTACTTC. This translates into CAISGGGETQYF.

The J gene is TRBJ2-2, the V gene TRBV9; weak D call: TRBD1 (6 bases). The CDR3 runs to 17 residues. V lost 0 bases and J 3 bases, leaving 15 bases between the germline ends. Germline lookup yields CDR1 SGDLS and CDR2 YYNGEE. CDR3 nucleotide sequence: TGTGCCAGCAGCGTAGGGTGGCAGGGGACCCACACCGGGGAGCTGTTTTTT. This sequence encodes CASSVGWQGTHTGELFF.

V gene TRBV19 combines with J gene TRBJ2-3, with 9 bases matching TRBD1. J was trimmed by 5 bases and V by 7 bases; bases with no gene match: 4. CDR1 and CDR2 (germline): LNHDA, SQIVND (reference sequence). The CDR3 is made up of 13 amino acids. CDR3 in amino acids: CASNRGRGDTQYF. The CDR3 DNA is TGTGCCAGTAACAGGGGGCGCGGAGATACGCAGTATTTT.

This sequence joins TRBV28 and TRBJ1-5; D gene unclear. This CDR3 is 13 amino acids long. V was cut by 7 bases and J by 4 bases, with 11 bases left in between. Germline-derived CDR1 and CDR2 are MDHEN and SYDVKM. CDR3 sequence reads: CASKLSNNQPQHF. The CDR3 DNA is TGTGCCAGCAAATTGAGCAATAATCAGCCCCAGCATTTT. Full variable domain (missing parts from reference TRBV28 and TRBJ1-5): DVKVTQSSRYLVKRTGEKVFLECVQDMDHENMFWYRQDPGLGLRLIYFSYDVKMKEKGDIPEGYSVSREKKERFSLILESASTNQTSMYLCASKLSNNQPQHFGDGTRLSIL.

The chain joins TRBV7-2 to TRBJ2-2; D gene ambiguous. The CDR3 spans 14 residues. V was pared by 5 bases and J by 7 bases, with 14 bases between. Per germline, CDR1 SGHTA and CDR2 FQGNSA. CDR3 coding DNA: TGTGCCAGCAGCGCCAAGCCCCCATTCGGGGAGCTGTTTTTT. It codes for CASSAKPPFGELFF. The full variable domain, completed using reference TRBV7-2 and TRBJ2-2, is GAGVSQSPSNKVTEKGKDVELRCDPISGHTALYWYRQSLGQGLEFLIYFQGNSAPDKSGLPSDRFSAERTGGSVSTLTIQRTQQEDSAVYLCASSAKPPFGELFFGEGSRLTVL.

The chain recombines TRBV19 with TRBJ2-5, with D tentatively TRBD1 (6 bases). This CDR3 comprises 12 residues. Germline CDR1 LNHDA, CDR2 SQIVND (reference sequence). Trimming removed 9 bases from V and 4 bases from J, with 12 bases in between. CDR3 protein: CASADRLETQYF. DNA of the CDR3: TGTGCCAGCGCAGACAGGTTAGAGACCCAGTACTTC.

V usage is TRBV28 and J usage is TRBJ1-5; the match to TRBD1 covers 7 bases. The junction had 7 bases not matched to a gene; V was cut back by 8 bases and J by 0 bases. The length of the CDR3 is 15 residues. In germline, CDR1 is MDHEN, CDR2 SYDVKM. The CDR3 DNA follows: TGTGCCAGCTCGGGACAGTCTTTTAGCAATCAGCCCCAGCATTTT. It translates to CASSGQSFSNQPQHF.